These T cell receptor beta chains were read from a single sample in a study of human T cells and chemical hapten exposure. One entry per CDR3 protein results from TCRdb running MiXCR on the RACE reads. Altogether around 85,000 distinct CDR3 sequences are present, 13% being singletons, with the ten largest covering approximately 5.2%. Sequences were derived from whole blood, sampled in connection with sensitization to the hapten diphenylcyclopropenone (DPC). The origin of the receptors is a woman aged 50 to 65 with alopecia areata. Some clones in this sample may be carry-over from other donors' samples. Both conserved end residues are part of each CDR3. D genes are given only for firm matches. The listing skips clone size in some rows; elsewhere it reads once, few, many or a size class.

D gene	V gene	J gene	clone size	CDR3 protein	CDR3 DNA
.	TRBV7-9	TRBJ2-1	.	CASSPTGTRNYNEQFF	TGTGCCAGCAGTCCAACCGGGACGCGGAACTACAATGAGCAGTTCTTC
.	TRBV29-1	TRBJ2-7	.	CSVEKSTSYEQYF	TGCAGCGTTGAGAAAAGTACCTCCTACGAGCAGTACTTC
.	TRBV27	TRBJ2-2	many	CASSLQRTITGELFF	TGTGCCAGCAGTTTACAGCGGACGATCACCGGGGAGCTGTTTTTT
TRBD2	TRBV12-3/TRBV12-4	TRBJ2-1	few	CASMASGNEQFF	TGTGCCAGCATGGCTAGCGGCAATGAGCAGTTCTTC
.	TRBV28	TRBJ2-7	few	CASSPRTIPNYEQYF	TGTGCCAGCAGTCCCCGGACTATTCCTAACTACGAGCAGTACTTC
.	TRBV28	TRBJ1-5	few	CASRQGSQPQHF	TGTGCCAGCCGCCAGGGATCCCAGCCCCAGCATTTT
TRBD1	TRBV4-2	TRBJ1-4	.	CASSRPTGSNEKLFF	TGTGCCAGCAGCCGACCGACAGGGTCTAATGAAAAACTGTTTTTT
TRBD2	TRBV12-3/TRBV12-4	TRBJ2-1	.	CASSLVPLLAGGGYEQFF	TGTGCCAGCAGTTTAGTCCCCCTCCTAGCGGGAGGTGGTTATGAGCAGTTCTTC
TRBD2	TRBV7-6	TRBJ2-3	many	CASSAGLAGGDTQYF	TGTGCCAGCAGCGCCGGACTAGCGGGCGGAGATACGCAGTATTTT
.	TRBV20-1	TRBJ2-1	many	CSARDGVTPYNEQFF	TGCAGTGCTAGAGATGGGGTAACCCCCTACAATGAGCAGTTCTTC
.	TRBV7-2	TRBJ1-2	many	CASSPRTAGYTF	TGTGCCAGCAGCCCCCGGACAGCTGGCTACACCTTC
.	TRBV21-1	TRBJ2-1	.	CASSKASGRINEQFF	TGTGCCAGCAGCAAAGCGAGCGGTCGGATCAATGAGCAGTTCTTC
.	TRBV29-1	TRBJ1-5	once	CSVAQRNQPQHF	TGCAGCGTTGCACAGCGGAATCAGCCCCAGCATTTT
TRBD2	TRBV16	TRBJ2-3	.	CASSHSGTSTDTQYF	TGTGCCAGCAGTCACAGCGGGACTAGCACAGATACGCAGTATTTT
.	TRBV12-3/TRBV12-4	TRBJ1-2	few	CASSLLQGANYGYTF	TGTGCCAGCAGTTTATTACAGGGTGCCAACTATGGCTACACCTTC
TRBD1	TRBV5-1	TRBJ1-3	many	CASSFQGALSSGNTIYF	TGCGCCAGCAGCTTTCAGGGGGCCCTGAGCTCTGGAAACACCATATATTTT
TRBD1	TRBV6-5	TRBJ1-3	many	CASSRGGPGQRGNTIYF	TGTGCCAGCAGTCGCGGTGGGCCGGGACAGCGAGGAAACACCATATATTTT
.	TRBV7-2	TRBJ2-1	.	CASSLGPASYNEQFF	TGTGCCAGCAGCTTAGGGCCCGCTTCCTACAATGAGCAGTTCTTC
.	TRBV19	TRBJ2-5	.	CATRQAGETQYF	TGTGCCACCAGACAGGCGGGGGAGACCCAGTACTTC
TRBD1	TRBV7-8	TRBJ2-3	.	CASSFPGQGRTDTQYF	TGTGCCAGCAGCTTCCCGGGACAGGGAAGGACAGATACGCAGTATTTT
.	TRBV12-3/TRBV12-4	TRBJ1-5	few	CASSFRQIESNQPQHF	TGTGCCAGCAGTTTTCGGCAGATTGAAAGCAATCAGCCCCAGCATTTT
TRBD1	TRBV5-1	TRBJ2-7	many	CASSPVTGASEQYF	TGCGCCAGCAGCCCCGTTACAGGGGCCAGCGAGCAGTACTTC
.	TRBV7-9	TRBJ2-1	many	CASSLTGAGGYNEQFF	TGTGCCAGCAGCTTAACGGGGGCAGGGGGCTACAATGAGCAGTTCTTC
TRBD1	TRBV18	TRBJ1-1	.	CASSTGESTEAFF	TGTGCCAGCTCAACAGGGGAGTCCACTGAAGCTTTCTTT
TRBD2	TRBV3-1	TRBJ2-2	.	CASSRSGTPLSTGELFF	TGTGCCAGCAGCCGTAGCGGGACCCCCTTATCTACCGGGGAGCTGTTTTTT
TRBD1	TRBV28	TRBJ2-1	.	CASSLLGTGPNEQFF	TGTGCCAGCAGTTTATTAGGGACAGGGCCCAATGAGCAGTTCTTC